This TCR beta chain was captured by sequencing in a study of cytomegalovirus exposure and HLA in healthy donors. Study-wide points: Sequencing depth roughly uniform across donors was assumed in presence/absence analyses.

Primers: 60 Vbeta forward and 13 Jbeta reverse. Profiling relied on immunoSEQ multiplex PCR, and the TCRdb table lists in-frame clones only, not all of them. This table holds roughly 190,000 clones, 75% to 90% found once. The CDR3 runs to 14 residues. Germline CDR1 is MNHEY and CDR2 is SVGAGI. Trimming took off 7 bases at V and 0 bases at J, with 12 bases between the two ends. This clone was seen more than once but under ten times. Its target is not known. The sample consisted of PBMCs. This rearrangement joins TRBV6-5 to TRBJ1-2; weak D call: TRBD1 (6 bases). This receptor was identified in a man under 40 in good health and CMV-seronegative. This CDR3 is CASTRTDSNYGYTF. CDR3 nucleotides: TGTGCCAGCACTCGGACAGATTCTAACTATGGCTACACCTTC.